This is a list of T cell receptor beta chains from one sample in a study of cytomegalovirus exposure and HLA in healthy donors. Here immunoSEQ multiplex PCR was the method, and the copy in TCRdb shows in-frame clones only, minus some. The sample has 130,000 to 150,000 clones; around 10% are singletons. What was sequenced was PBMCs. The origin of the receptors is a male donor in good health and CMV-seronegative. Both conserved end residues are part of each CDR3. A D gene is named only where the DNA matches it firmly. A clone size is listed for some rows: how often the clone was seen (once, few, many), or a class if it is expanded.

clone_size: NA; v_call: TRBV7-8; d_call: NA; j_call: TRBJ1-1; cdr3_nt: TGTGCCAGCAGCTTCTCCGTGGTGAGCCGCGGGGCTTTCTTT; cdr3_aa: CASSFSVVSRGAFF
clone_size: NA; v_call: TRBV27; d_call: TRBD1; j_call: TRBJ1-3; cdr3_nt: TGTGCCAGCAGGCAGGGGGCGTCTGGAAACACCATATATTTT; cdr3_aa: CASRQGASGNTIYF
clone_size: NA; v_call: TRBV7-2; d_call: TRBD1; j_call: TRBJ1-2; cdr3_nt: TGTGCCAGCAGGCCGGGACAGTTTTTTAACTATGGCTACACCTTC; cdr3_aa: CASRPGQFFNYGYTF
clone_size: few; v_call: TRBV27; d_call: NA; j_call: TRBJ1-5; cdr3_nt: TGTGCCAGCAGTCCAGAGGGATACATGTATCAGCCCCAGCATTTT; cdr3_aa: CASSPEGYMYQPQHF
clone_size: NA; v_call: TRBV6-5; d_call: NA; j_call: TRBJ1-6; cdr3_nt: TGTGCCAGCAGTTACGAAGGGGACTATAATTCACCCCTCCACTTT; cdr3_aa: CASSYEGDYNSPLHF
clone_size: few; v_call: TRBV4-2; d_call: TRBD2; j_call: TRBJ2-3; cdr3_nt: TGTGCCAGCAATGGCGGGGGGGGCGCAGATACGCAGTATTTT; cdr3_aa: CASNGGGGADTQYF
clone_size: few; v_call: TRBV7-9; d_call: NA; j_call: TRBJ1-1; cdr3_nt: TGTGCCAGCAGCTTCACACAGGGTAATAAAGCTGAAGCTTTCTTT; cdr3_aa: CASSFTQGNKAEAFF
clone_size: few; v_call: TRBV18; d_call: NA; j_call: TRBJ1-5; cdr3_nt: TGTGCCAGCTCACCGCAGGGGTCGGGCAATCAGCCCCAGCATTTT; cdr3_aa: CASSPQGSGNQPQHF
clone_size: NA; v_call: TRBV29-1; d_call: NA; j_call: TRBJ2-5; cdr3_nt: TGCAGCGTTGAAGGGACTAAGTATGAAGAGACCCAGTACTTC; cdr3_aa: CSVEGTKYEETQYF
clone_size: few; v_call: TRBV14; d_call: TRBD1; j_call: TRBJ2-7; cdr3_nt: TGTGCCAGCAGCCGCCTCGGAACAGGGGGCGAGCAGTACTTC; cdr3_aa: CASSRLGTGGEQYF
clone_size: few; v_call: TRBV2; d_call: TRBD1; j_call: TRBJ1-2; cdr3_nt: TGTGCCAGCAGGACGCCCTCACTACCCCGGGACAGGGGCTATGGCTACACCTTC; cdr3_aa: CASRTPSLPRDRGYGYTF
clone_size: NA; v_call: TRBV19; d_call: TRBD1; j_call: TRBJ1-5; cdr3_nt: TGTGCCAGTAGTACCCTGGGACAGGCTTTCGGGCAGCCCCAGCATTTT; cdr3_aa: CASSTLGQAFGQPQHF
clone_size: NA; v_call: TRBV5-4; d_call: NA; j_call: TRBJ2-6; cdr3_nt: TGTGCCAGCAGCTTGGGGGCGGGATCCCGCTCTGGGGCCAACGTCCTGACTTTC; cdr3_aa: CASSLGAGSRSGANVLTF
clone_size: few; v_call: TRBV7-9; d_call: TRBD1; j_call: TRBJ1-6; cdr3_nt: TGTGCCAGCAGTTCCGGGACAGGGGCGAATTCACCCCTCCACTTT; cdr3_aa: CASSSGTGANSPLHF
clone_size: NA; v_call: TRBV28; d_call: TRBD2; j_call: TRBJ2-7; cdr3_nt: TGTGCCAGCAGTAGTCCCGGGACTAGCAGCAACTACGAGCAGTACTTC; cdr3_aa: CASSSPGTSSNYEQYF
clone_size: NA; v_call: TRBV4-1; d_call: NA; j_call: TRBJ2-7; cdr3_nt: TGCGCCAGCAGCCAAGTCGCGGGACCAACCTACGAGCAGTACTTC; cdr3_aa: CASSQVAGPTYEQYF
clone_size: NA; v_call: TRBV4-2; d_call: TRBD2; j_call: TRBJ2-7; cdr3_nt: TGTGCCAGCAGCCCGGGGACTAGCGGGGTGGCCTACGAGCAGTACTTC; cdr3_aa: CASSPGTSGVAYEQYF
clone_size: NA; v_call: TRBV6-5; d_call: NA; j_call: TRBJ1-3; cdr3_nt: TGTGCCAGCAGTTACCGGTCCGGGTCCGCTGGAAACACCATATATTTT; cdr3_aa: CASSYRSGSAGNTIYF
clone_size: few; v_call: TRBV11-3; d_call: TRBD2; j_call: TRBJ2-3; cdr3_nt: TGTGCCAGCAGTGTCGGGACTAGCGGAAACCACAGATACACGCAGTATTTT; cdr3_aa: CASSVGTSGNHRYTQYF
clone_size: few; v_call: TRBV6-5; d_call: TRBD1; j_call: TRBJ2-5; cdr3_nt: TGTGCCAGCAGTGGGACAGGGGTCTGGGAGACCCAGTACTTC; cdr3_aa: CASSGTGVWETQYF
clone_size: NA; v_call: TRBV9; d_call: NA; j_call: TRBJ1-1; cdr3_nt: TGTGCCAGCAGCGCCACCGGGACAACTGAAGCTTTCTTT; cdr3_aa: CASSATGTTEAFF
clone_size: few; v_call: TRBV25-1; d_call: NA; j_call: TRBJ1-3; cdr3_nt: TGTGCCAGCACTGGACAGCACTCTGGAAACACCATATATTTT; cdr3_aa: CASTGQHSGNTIYF
clone_size: NA; v_call: TRBV28; d_call: NA; j_call: TRBJ2-1; cdr3_nt: TGTGCCAGCAGTCCCAACTACGCCTACAATGAGCAGTTCTTC; cdr3_aa: CASSPNYAYNEQFF
clone_size: few; v_call: TRBV19; d_call: NA; j_call: TRBJ1-1; cdr3_nt: TGTGCCAGTATCACCACAGGGAACACTGAAGCTTTCTTT; cdr3_aa: CASITTGNTEAFF
clone_size: few; v_call: TRBV4-3; d_call: NA; j_call: TRBJ2-5; cdr3_nt: TGCGCCAGCAGCCAAGATGGGGGGATGAGCGAGACCCAGTACTTC; cdr3_aa: CASSQDGGMSETQYF
clone_size: few; v_call: TRBV19; d_call: NA; j_call: TRBJ2-2; cdr3_nt: TGTGCCAGTACCCCCGGAACAGGGTTGAAGGTCACCGGGGAGCTGTTTTTT; cdr3_aa: CASTPGTGLKVTGELFF